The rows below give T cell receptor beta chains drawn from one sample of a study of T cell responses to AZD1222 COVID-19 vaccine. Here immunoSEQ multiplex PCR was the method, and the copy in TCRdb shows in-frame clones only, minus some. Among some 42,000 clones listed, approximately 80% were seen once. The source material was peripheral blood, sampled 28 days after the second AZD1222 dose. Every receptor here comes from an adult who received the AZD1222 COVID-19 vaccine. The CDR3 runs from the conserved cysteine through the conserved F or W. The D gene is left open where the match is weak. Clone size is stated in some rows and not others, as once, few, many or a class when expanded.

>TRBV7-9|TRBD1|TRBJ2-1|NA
CASSSDRGNEQFF
TGTGCCAGCAGCTCGGACAGGGGGAATGAGCAGTTCTTC
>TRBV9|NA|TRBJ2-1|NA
CASSARDEQFF
TGTGCCAGCAGCGCACGGGATGAGCAGTTCTTC
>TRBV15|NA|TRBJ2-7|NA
CATSRGMPGPEQYF
TGTGCCACCAGCAGAGGAATGCCGGGACCCGAGCAGTACTTC
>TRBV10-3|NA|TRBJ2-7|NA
CAISATEQSSSYEQYF
TGTGCCATCAGTGCAACAGAACAGAGCAGCTCCTACGAGCAGTACTTC
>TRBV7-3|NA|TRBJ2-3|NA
CASSSGDTDTQYF
TGTGCCAGCAGCTCCGGCGATACGGATACGCAGTATTTT
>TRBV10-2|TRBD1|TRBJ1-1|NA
CASSESRQGYTEAFF
TGCGCCAGCAGTGAGTCGAGACAGGGATACACTGAAGCTTTCTTT
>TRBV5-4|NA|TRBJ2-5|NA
CASTPALRGETQYF
TGTGCCAGCACCCCCGCGTTACGGGGAGAGACCCAGTACTTC
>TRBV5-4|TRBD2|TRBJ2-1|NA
CASSFALLAGGPNEQFF
TGTGCCAGCAGCTTTGCCCTTTTAGCGGGGGGGCCCAATGAGCAGTTCTTC
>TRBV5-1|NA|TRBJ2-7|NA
CASSVGSFTYEQYF
TGCGCCAGCAGCGTGGGCAGTTTTACCTACGAGCAGTACTTC
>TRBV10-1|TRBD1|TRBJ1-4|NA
CASSASAGTGANSGKLFF
TGCGCCAGCAGTGCCAGTGCCGGGACAGGGGCCAATTCCGGAAAACTGTTTTTT
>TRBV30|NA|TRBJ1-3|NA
CAWVGNTIYF
TGTGCCTGGGTAGGGAACACCATATATTTT
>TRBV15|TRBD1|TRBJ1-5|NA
CATSRGTGIGQPQHF
TGTGCCACCAGCCGCGGGACAGGGATCGGTCAGCCCCAGCATTTT
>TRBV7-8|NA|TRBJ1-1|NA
CASSLAINTEAFF
TGTGCCAGCAGCTTAGCGATAAACACTGAAGCTTTCTTT
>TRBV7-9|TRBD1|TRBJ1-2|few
CASSFTGGSYGYTF
TGTGCCAGCAGCTTTACAGGGGGCAGCTATGGCTACACCTTC
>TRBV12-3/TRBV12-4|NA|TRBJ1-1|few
CASSFNRDTEAFF
TGTGCCAGCAGTTTTAATCGGGACACTGAAGCTTTCTTT
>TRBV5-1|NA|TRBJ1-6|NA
CASSPELGSSPLHF
TGCGCCAGCAGCCCGGAGTTGGGGAGCTCACCCCTCCACTTT
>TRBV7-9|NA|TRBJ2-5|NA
CASSPPRIDSSETQYF
TGTGCCAGCAGCCCTCCAAGAATTGACAGTTCAGAGACCCAGTACTTC
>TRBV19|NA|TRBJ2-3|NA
CASSISRLATDTQYF
TGTGCCAGTAGTATCAGCAGGTTGGCAACAGATACGCAGTATTTT
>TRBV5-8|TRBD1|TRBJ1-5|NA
CASVGDRGPLPQHF
TGTGCCAGTGTAGGGGACAGGGGTCCACTGCCCCAGCATTTT
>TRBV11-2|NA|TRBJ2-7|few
CASSTVQGPSYEQYF
TGTGCCAGCAGCACCGTACAGGGTCCCTCTTACGAGCAGTACTTC
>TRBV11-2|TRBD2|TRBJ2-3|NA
CASISRGGSTDTQYF
TGTGCCAGCATCTCCCGGGGGGGGAGCACAGATACGCAGTATTTT
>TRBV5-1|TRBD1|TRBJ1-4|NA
CASSLHPQGGNEKLFF
TGCGCCAGCAGCCTCCATCCCCAGGGGGGGAATGAAAAACTGTTTTTT
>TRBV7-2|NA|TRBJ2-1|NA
CASSLRQVGSNEQFF
TGTGCCAGCAGCCTCCGACAGGTAGGGTCCAATGAGCAGTTCTTC
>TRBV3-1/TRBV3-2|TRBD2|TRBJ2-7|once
CASSQPRGTSGAHEQYF
TGTGCCAGCAGCCAACCGCGGGGGACTAGCGGGGCCCACGAGCAGTACTTC
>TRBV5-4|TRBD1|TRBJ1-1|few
CASSSTTGVNTEAFF
TGTGCCAGCAGCTCAACGACAGGGGTGAACACTGAAGCTTTCTTT
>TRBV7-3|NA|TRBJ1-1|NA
CASSLGAFF
TGTGCCAGCAGCCTTGGAGCTTTCTTT
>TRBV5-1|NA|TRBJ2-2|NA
CASSLVDTGELFF
TGCGCCAGCAGCTTGGTAGACACCGGGGAGCTGTTTTTT